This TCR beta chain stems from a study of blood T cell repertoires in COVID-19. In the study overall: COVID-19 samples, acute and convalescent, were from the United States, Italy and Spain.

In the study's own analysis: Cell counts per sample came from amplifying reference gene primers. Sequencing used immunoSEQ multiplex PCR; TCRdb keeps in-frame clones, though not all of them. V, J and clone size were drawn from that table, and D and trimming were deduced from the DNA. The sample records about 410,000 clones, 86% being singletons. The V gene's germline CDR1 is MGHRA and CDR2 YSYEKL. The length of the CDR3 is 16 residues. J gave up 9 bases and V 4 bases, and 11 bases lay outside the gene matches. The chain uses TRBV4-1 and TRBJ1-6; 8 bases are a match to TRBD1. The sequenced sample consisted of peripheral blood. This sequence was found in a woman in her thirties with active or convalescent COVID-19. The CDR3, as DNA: TGCGCCAGCAGCCTAACCCGGGACAGGAAAGGTTCACCCCTCCACTTT. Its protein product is CASSLTRDRKGSPLHF.